This T cell receptor beta chain was found in a study of T cell responses to AZD1222 COVID-19 vaccine (TCRdb year 2021). Study-level background: AZD1222 recipients with second doses at about 4 weeks or about 12 weeks were pooled, because spike-specific TCR depth and breadth did not differ between schedules. Trial participants were enrolled by age into 18-55, 56-69 and 70-plus year subgroups, with roughly 160, 29 and 62 TCR-sequenced participants respectively. TCR sequencing covered roughly 230 trial participants: about 210 given two doses of AZD1222 and about 26 given two doses of MenACWY control vaccine. What the research found in general, with its limitations: Participants were mostly white British and included more females than males, and it was suggested by the authors that clonal diversity may have been underestimated. Conclusions about previously exposed vaccinees were limited because only six AZD1222 recipients were SARS-CoV-2 seropositive at baseline. In the small 56-69-year group, the increase in depth fell short of significance, most likely because of low power. After two AZD1222 doses, spike-specific TCR breadth and depth were significantly higher than at day 0 and than in MenACWY recipients. Because no samples from the day 14 peak response were available, repertoires could be characterized only after the peak T cell response. Vaccine-associated CD4 TCRs spanned the whole spike protein, with dominant responses in regions 160-218 and 743-854. Reportedly, close to half of the unique spike-specific TCRs recognized epitopes lying outside the regions that are mutated in the B.1.351 and B.1.1.7 variants.

The time point label, as the study defines it: baseline before first vaccination. The vaccinee samples were drawn from two UK trials, COV001 and COV002, one of which was a single-blind randomized controlled phase 2/3 trial testing AZD1222 (ChAdOx1 nCoV-19) in healthy adults. For TCRbeta chain sequencing, PBMC samples were collected from trial participants at day 0 and at day 28 after the second dose. From a lookup of the germline V gene, CDR1 and CDR2 are MNHEY and SVGAGI. The junction shows trimming of 5 bases on V and 0 bases on J, plus 11 bases between the germline ends. The CDR3 has 15 amino acids, counting the end cysteine and phenylalanine. Solely the CDR3 DNA is kept, with 45 bases framed from the first base. Of note for this clone: Its recognized antigen is unknown. Nothing much larger sits one base from this clone, and base qualities are not available.

The CDR3 regions of human TCRbeta chains were subjected to immunosequencing. As for how the authors treated the data: Repertoire TCRs were matched against a reference library of SARS-CoV-2-specific TCRs generated with the MIRA antigen-specificity platform. Breadth was defined as the fraction of unique TCRs that were SARS-CoV-2-associated. Depth was defined as the fraction of total T cells that were SARS-CoV-2-associated. Using the MIRA data, each spike-specific TCR was assigned both to the spike region to which the TCR was reactive and to a CD4 or CD8 class. Log10-transformed breadth and depth values were compared by one-way ANOVA with Sidak's multiple comparisons tests. TCRdb limited this immuneACCESS table to in-frame rearrangements with V and J called. A share of clones is missing; checked studies link under half to unresolved V genes, and the rest is unexplained. V and J calls and clone size come straight from that table; D and trimming were deduced from the DNA. The sample records over 130,000 clones, roughly 92% of which are singletons. Clones ranked in the top ten supply about 1.3% of the sample.

Rearrangement joined TRBV6-5 to TRBJ1-5, with TRBD1 perhaps the D gene, on 6 matching bases. The receptor was derived from an adult in good health. The specimen comprised peripheral blood, sampled on day 0 of AZD1222 vaccination. The DNA is TGTGCCAGCAGTCCACAGGGAAATAGCAATCAGCCCCAGCATTTT. It translates to CASSPQGNSNQPQHF.